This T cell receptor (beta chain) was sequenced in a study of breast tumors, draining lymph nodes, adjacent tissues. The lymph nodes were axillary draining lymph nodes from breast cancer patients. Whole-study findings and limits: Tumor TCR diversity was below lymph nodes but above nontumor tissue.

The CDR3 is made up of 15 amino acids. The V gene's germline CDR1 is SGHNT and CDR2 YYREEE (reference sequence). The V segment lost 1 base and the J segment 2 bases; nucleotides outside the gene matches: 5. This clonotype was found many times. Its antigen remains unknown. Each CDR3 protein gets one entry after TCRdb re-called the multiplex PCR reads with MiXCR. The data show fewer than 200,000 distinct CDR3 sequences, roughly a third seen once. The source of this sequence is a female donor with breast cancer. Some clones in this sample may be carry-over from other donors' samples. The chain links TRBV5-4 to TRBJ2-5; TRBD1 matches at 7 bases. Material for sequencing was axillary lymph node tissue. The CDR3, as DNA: TGTGCCAGCAGCTTGACAGGGGAGAATCAAGAGACCCAGTACTTC. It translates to CASSLTGENQETQYF.